This T cell receptor (beta chain) was identified during a study of T cells after posttransplantation cyclophosphamide. Germline V gene lookup returns CDR1 SGHTA and CDR2 FQGNSA. Trimming removed 2 bases at V and 8 bases at J, with 6 bases between. CDR3 length: 11 amino acids. General observations from the study: Recipient CMV seropositivity and CMV reactivation strongly tracked TRB clonality. Later post-transplant blood repertoires were often dominated by donor CD8+ memory clones. Tissue-infiltrating T cells from skin or gut overlapped little with blood T cells.

Generated by immunoSEQ multiplex PCR, the TCRdb table keeps only in-frame clones and is missing some. Recorded here are under 50,000 clones, with no singletons, and the ten leading clones hold 4% to 5%. In the case of this clone: Its target is unknown.

Peripheral blood was collected from the related graft donor on the marrow donation day. Sequenced input: PBMCs. The rearrangement joins TRBV7-2 to TRBJ1-1; D ambiguous. The source is a woman aged 50 to 60 in good health and a related stem cell transplant donor. The CDR3 here is CASSLILEAFF. The CDR3 DNA follows: TGTGCCAGCAGCTTAATTCTAGAAGCTTTCTTT. Looking up the rest from reference TRBV7-2 and TRBJ1-1 gives the full variable domain: GAGVSQSPSNKVTEKGKDVELRCDPISGHTALYWYRQSLGQGLEFLIYFQGNSAPDKSGLPSDRFSAERTGGSVSTLTIQRTQQEDSAVYLCASSLILEAFFGQGTRLTVV.